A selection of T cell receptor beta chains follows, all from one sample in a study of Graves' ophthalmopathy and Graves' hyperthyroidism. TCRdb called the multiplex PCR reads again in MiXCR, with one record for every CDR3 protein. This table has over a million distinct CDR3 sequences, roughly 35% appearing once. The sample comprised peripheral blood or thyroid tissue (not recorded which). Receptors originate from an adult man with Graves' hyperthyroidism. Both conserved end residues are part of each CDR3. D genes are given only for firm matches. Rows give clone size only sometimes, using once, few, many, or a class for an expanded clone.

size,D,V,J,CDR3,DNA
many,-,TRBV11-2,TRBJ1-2,CASSQIRGIDGYTF,TGTGCCAGCAGCCAAATTCGGGGGATAGATGGCTACACCTTC
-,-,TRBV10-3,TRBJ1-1,CAISEDLQGPGANVLTFF,TGTGCCATCAGTGAGGATCTCCAGGGCCCTGGGGCCAACGTCCTGACTTTCTTT
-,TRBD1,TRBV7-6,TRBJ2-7,CASTDTGTGGVVAGLYEQYF,TGTGCCAGCACCGACACCGGGACAGGGGGAGTCGTAGCGGGGCTTTACGAGCAGTACTTC
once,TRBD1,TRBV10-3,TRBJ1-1,CAISGTGTGGPEAFF,TGTGCCATCAGTGGGACCGGGACAGGGGGTCCTGAAGCTTTCTTC
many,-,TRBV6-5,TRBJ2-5,CASRGNSRETQYF,TGTGCCAGCAGGGGAAACAGCCGGGAGACCCAGTACTTC
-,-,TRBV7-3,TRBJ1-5,CASRLSHRRGHYEQHF,TGTGCCAGCAGATTATCCCACCGTAGGGGCCACTACGAGCAGCATTTT
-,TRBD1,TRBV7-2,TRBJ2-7,CASSLARRQGGSYEQYF,TGTGCCAGCAGCTTAGCCAGGCGACAGGGGGGCTCCTACGAGCAGTACTTC
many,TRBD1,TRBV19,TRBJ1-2,CASSIIRGQGYGYTF,TGTGCCAGTAGTATCATTAGGGGACAGGGGTATGGCTACACCTTC
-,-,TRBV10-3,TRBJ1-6,CAISADNAPLHF,TGTGCCATCAGTGCCGATAATGCACCCCTCCATTTT
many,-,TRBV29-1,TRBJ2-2,CSVESLNTGELFF,TGCAGCGTTGAATCCCTTAACACCGGGGAGCTGTTTTTT
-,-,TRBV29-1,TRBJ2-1,CSALDSSYNEQFF,TGCAGCGCCTTGGACAGCTCCTACAATGAGCAGTTCTTC
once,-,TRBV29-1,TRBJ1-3,CSVEVTGTSGNTIYF,TGCAGCGTTGAAGTTACAGGGACGTCTGGAAACACCATATATTTT
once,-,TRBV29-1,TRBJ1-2,CSAIQANYGYIF,TGCAGCGCTATACAGGCTAACTATGGCTACATCTTC
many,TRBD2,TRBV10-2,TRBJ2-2,CASSDFGTTWPGELFF,TGCGCCAGCAGTGACTTTGGGACTACCTGGCCCGGGGAGCTGTTTTTT
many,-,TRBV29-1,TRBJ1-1,CSVARAEAFF,TGCAGCGTCGCTAGGGCTGAAGCTTTCTTT
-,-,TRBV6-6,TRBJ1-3,CASSYQQGSGNTIYF,TGTGCCAGCAGTTATCAACAGGGCTCTGGAAACACCATATATTTT
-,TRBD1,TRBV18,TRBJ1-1,CASSPGQARTEAFF,TGTGCCAGCTCACCGGGACAGGCAAGGACTGAAGCTTTCTTT
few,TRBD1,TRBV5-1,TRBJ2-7,CASSFQTGGVYEQYF,TGCGCCAGCAGCTTCCAGACAGGGGGCGTATACGAGCAGTACTTC
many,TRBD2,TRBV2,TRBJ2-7,CASSRGGGSTYEQYF,TGTGCCAGCAGCCGGGGGGGGGGCAGCACATACGAGCAGTACTTC
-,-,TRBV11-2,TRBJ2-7,CASNSPGWGEQYF,TGTGCCAGCAATTCTCCAGGTTGGGGCGAGCAGTACTTC
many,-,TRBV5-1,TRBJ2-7,CASSLWGRVAQGEQYF,TGCGCCAGCAGCTTGTGGGGGCGAGTAGCTCAGGGTGAGCAGTACTTC
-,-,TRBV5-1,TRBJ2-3,CASKSQDTQYF,TGCGCCAGCAAATCGCAAGATACGCAGTATTTT
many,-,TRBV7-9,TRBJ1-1,CASSSEGPNTEAFF,TGTGCCAGCAGCTCAGAAGGACCGAACACTGAAGCTTTCTTT
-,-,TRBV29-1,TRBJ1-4,CSSDSTNEKLFF,TGCAGCTCCGACAGTACTAATGAAAAACTGTTTTTT
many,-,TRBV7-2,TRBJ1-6,CASSLVNSNNSPLHF,TGTGCCAGCAGCTTAGTGAACAGTAATAATTCACCCCTCCACTTT
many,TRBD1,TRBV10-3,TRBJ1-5,CASNPGQGLRQPQHF,TGTGCCAGCAATCCGGGACAGGGGTTGAGGCAGCCCCAGCATTTT
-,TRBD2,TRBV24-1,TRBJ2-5,CATSDRGQAGGWETQYF,TGTGCCACCAGTGATCGTGGACAAGCGGGAGGTTGGGAGACCCAGTACTTC
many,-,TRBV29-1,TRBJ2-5,CSVLKETQYF,TGCAGCGTCCTAAAGGAGACCCAGTACTTC
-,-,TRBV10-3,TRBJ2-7,CAISESKRKVSYEQYF,TGTGCCATCAGTGAGTCAAAGCGGAAAGTCTCCTACGAGCAGTACTTC
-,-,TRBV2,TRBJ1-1,CASSVMAGTEAFF,TGTGCCAGCAGTGTTATGGCGGGCACTGAAGCTTTCTTT
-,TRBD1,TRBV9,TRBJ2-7,CASSSSGTGVDEQYF,TGTGCCAGCAGCTCGTCCGGGACAGGGGTCGACGAGCAGTACTTC
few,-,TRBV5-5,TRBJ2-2,CASSWDWRTGELFF,TGTGCCAGCAGCTGGGACTGGCGGACCGGGGAGCTGTTTTTT
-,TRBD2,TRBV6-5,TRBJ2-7,CASTRLAGRRYEQYF,TGTGCCAGCACCCGACTAGCGGGACGCAGATACGAGCAGTACTTC
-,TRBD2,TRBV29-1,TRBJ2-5,CSATLAEQETQYF,TGCAGCGCTACACTAGCGGAACAAGAGACCCAGTACTTC
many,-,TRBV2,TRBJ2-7,CASTGHGGSYEQYF,TGTGCCAGCACCGGCCATGGAGGCTCCTACGAGCAGTACTTC
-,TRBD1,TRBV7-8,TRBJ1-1,CASSQGQGGRWTEAFF,TGTGCCAGCAGCCAGGGACAGGGGGGGAGGTGGACTGAAGCTTTCTTT
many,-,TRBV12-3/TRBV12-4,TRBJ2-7,CASTRDPYEQYF,TGTGCCAGCACCAGAGACCCTTACGAGCAGTACTTC
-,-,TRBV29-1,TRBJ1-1,CSLAHRANTEAFF,TGCAGCTTAGCACACAGGGCGAACACTGAAGCTTTCTTT
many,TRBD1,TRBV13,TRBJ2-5,CASSLVPQDRWETQYF,TGTGCCAGCAGCTTAGTCCCCCAGGACAGGTGGGAGACCCAGTACTTC
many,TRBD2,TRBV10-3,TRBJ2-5,CATVSGGKETQYF,TGTGCCACCGTTAGCGGGGGGAAAGAGACCCAGTACTTC
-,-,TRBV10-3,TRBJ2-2,CAISGTDMNTGELFF,TGTGCCATCAGTGGGACAGACATGAACACCGGGGAGCTGTTTTTT
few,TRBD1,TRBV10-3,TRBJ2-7,CASNRMQGAAEQYF,TGTGCCAGCAACCGGATGCAGGGGGCAGCCGAGCAGTACTTC
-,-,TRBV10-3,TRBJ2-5,CAIHGETQYF,TGTGCCATCCACGGGGAGACCCAGTACTTC
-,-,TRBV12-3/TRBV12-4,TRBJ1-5,CASTPAQHF,TGTGCCAGCACCCCCGCCCAGCATTTT
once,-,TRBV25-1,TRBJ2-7,CASSSLTSGIYEQYF,TGTGCCAGCAGCTCCCTCACCTCCGGGATATACGAGCAGTACTTC
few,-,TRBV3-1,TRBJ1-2,CASSQEWQGGYGYTF,TGTGCCAGCAGCCAAGAATGGCAGGGCGGCTATGGCTACACCTTC
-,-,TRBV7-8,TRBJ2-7,CASSEVKVPPVEQYF,TGTGCCAGCAGTGAAGTTAAGGTCCCGCCGGTTGAGCAGTACTTC
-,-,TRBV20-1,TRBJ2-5,CSARPSWGSEETQYF,TGCAGTGCTAGACCCTCCTGGGGCTCGGAAGAGACCCAGTACTTC
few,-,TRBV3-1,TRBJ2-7,CASSQDPGALYEQYF,TGTGCCAGCAGCCAAGATCCGGGGGCCCTCTACGAGCAGTACTTC
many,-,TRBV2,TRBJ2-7,CASSEAGWSAYEQYF,TGTGCCAGCAGTGAAGCAGGGTGGAGCGCCTACGAGCAGTACTTC
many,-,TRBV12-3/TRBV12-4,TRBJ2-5,CASSLSTRRTETQYF,TGTGCCAGCAGTCTATCGACCCGTCGGACAGAGACCCAGTACTTC
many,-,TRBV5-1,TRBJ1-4,CASSPTGTTNEKLFF,TGCGCCAGCAGCCCCACAGGCACCACTAATGAAAAACTGTTTTTT
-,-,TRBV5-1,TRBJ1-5,CASKTPGTPLRNQPQHF,TGCGCCAGCAAAACTCCCGGGACTCCCCTTCGAAATCAGCCCCAGCATTTT
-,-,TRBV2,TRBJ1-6,CASTTVGGRAPPSPLHF,TGTGCCAGCACTACGGTAGGGGGGAGGGCACCCCCCTCACCCCTCCACTTT